These 17 T cell receptor beta chains came from one sample sequenced in a study of beta chain features in type 1 diabetes. cDNA synthesis used the whole RNA isolate, giving expressed TCRB sequences. TCRdb's copy holds only in-frame clones and misses some; the assay was immunoSEQ multiplex PCR. In the table there are roughly 250,000 clones, over 9.5% of which are singletons. The source material was naive CD4+ T cells from blood. These receptors were taken from a woman aged 18 to 35 in good health.

This clone was detected a few times. V is TRBV29-1 and J is TRBJ2-1; 8 bases agree with TRBD2. V shed 5 bases, J shed 7 bases, and the junction held 10 bases outside the gene matches. This CDR3 has 14 amino acids. The germline V gene has CDR1 SQVTM and CDR2 ANQGSEA. The CDR3 is CSVRRAGGGNEQFF. DNA for the CDR3: TGCAGCGTTCGAAGGGCGGGAGGTGGGAATGAGCAGTTCTTC.

This chain joins TRBV6-1 and TRBJ2-3, with 7 bases fitting TRBD1. Per the germline V gene, CDR1 is MNHNS and CDR2 is SASEGT. The CDR3 runs 15 residues. The V gene end was trimmed by 4 bases and the J gene end by 1 base; junction bases not matched to a gene: 5. DNA of the CDR3: TGTGCCAGCAGTGTAGACAGGGTGGGCACAGATACGCAGTATTTT. The encoded protein is CASSVDRVGTDTQYF.

This sequence joins TRBV6-1 and TRBJ1-4, with D perhaps TRBD1 (6 bases). Trimming left V 4 bases short and J 8 bases short, with 14 bases between. CDR1 MNHNS and CDR2 SASEGT come from the germline V gene. This CDR3 contains 14 residues. DNA of the CDR3: TGTGCCAGCAGTGCTGGCAGGGGATTCGAAAAACTGTTTTTT. The encoded protein is CASSAGRGFEKLFF.

A few counts support this clone. The J gene is TRBJ1-1, the V gene TRBV2, with D hard to call. The germline gives CDR1 SNHLY, CDR2 FYNNEI. The CDR3 is 14 amino acids. V was shortened by 4 bases and J by 0 bases, with 9 bases between the two germline ends. The CDR3 DNA reads TGTGCCAGCAGTGCGCGAGGGATGAACACTGAAGCTTTCTTT. It specifies CASSARGMNTEAFF.

The CDR3, as DNA: TGTGCCAGCAGTTGGGGACAGAACACCGGGGAGCTGTTTTTT. This codes for CASSWGQNTGELFF. This chain uses TRBV27 with TRBJ2-2; tentatively, D is TRBD1 (6 bases). This CDR3 is 14 amino acids long. Trimming left V 4 bases short and J 1 base short, with 7 bases between. Germline lookup yields CDR1 MNHEY and CDR2 SMNVEV (reference sequence).

DNA of the CDR3: TGTGCCAGCAGTCCAGGATCAGCCAAAAACATTCAGTACTTC. The encoded protein is CASSPGSAKNIQYF. The genes are TRBV5-4 and TRBJ2-4; no clear D gene. V lost 5 bases and J lost 0, with 9 bases in between. Germline CDR1 reads SGHNT; CDR2 reads YYREEE (reference sequence). The CDR3 is 14 amino acids.

This chain uses TRBV28 with TRBJ1-1; TRBD1 is a possible D gene (6 bases). Germline lookup yields CDR1 MDHEN and CDR2 SYDVKM. Trimming removed 6 bases from V and 0 bases from J, with 11 bases in between. This CDR3 spans 14 amino acids. This chain's CDR3 is CASSVQGMNTEAFF. In DNA, the CDR3 is TGTGCCAGCAGCGTACAGGGAATGAACACTGAAGCTTTCTTT.

This clone was recorded a few times. The DNA for the CDR3 is TGTGCCAGCAGGCGTACAGGGGGCAGGTACAATGAGCAGTTCTTC. Its translation: CASRRTGGRYNEQFF. The V gene is TRBV6-5, the J gene TRBJ2-1; 9 nucleotides agree with TRBD1. With V trimmed by 6 bases and J by 4 bases, 7 bases remained unmatched. Germline V gene lookup returns CDR1 MNHEY and CDR2 SVGAGI. The length of the CDR3 is 15 residues.

The CDR3 sequence is CAWRDTGPKTQYF. Written as DNA, the CDR3 is TGTGCCTGGAGAGATACAGGGCCGAAGACCCAGTACTTC. The chain uses TRBV30 and TRBJ2-5; perhaps TRBD1 as D (6 bases). The CDR3 has 13 residues. Germline V gives CDR1 GTSNPN, CDR2 SVGIG (reference sequence). With 3 bases removed from V and 6 bases from J, the gap between germline ends came to 14 bases.

There are a few counts of this clone. The genes are TRBV11-2 and TRBJ2-3, with 9 bases lining up with TRBD2. CDR1 SGHAT and CDR2 FQNNGV come from the germline V gene. The CDR3 spans 15 residues. V lost 0 bases and J lost 8; bases outside the gene matches: 6. CDR3 nucleotides: TGTGCCAGCAGCTTAGATGCGGGGGGGCAAAGTACGCAGTATTTT. Encoded protein: CASSLDAGGQSTQYF.

The chain couples TRBV7-2 to TRBJ1-6; D remains unclear. The CDR3 is 17 amino acids. CDR1 is SGHTA and CDR2 is FQGNSA in the germline V gene. V lost 3 bases and J lost 0, with 12 bases in between. In DNA form, the CDR3 reads TGTGCCAGCAGCTTTGAGGCGGGCAGCTCCTATAATTCACCCCTCCACTTT. This encodes CASSFEAGSSYNSPLHF.

The genes are TRBV5-1 and TRBJ2-3; 10 bases map to TRBD1. The V segment lost 4 bases and the J segment 5 bases; nucleotides outside the gene matches: 7. Germline lookup yields CDR1 SGHRS and CDR2 YFSETQ. CDR3 length equals 15 residues. CDR3 nucleotide sequence: TGCGCCAGCAGCGCCGGGACAGGGGTTGTAGATACGCAGTATTTT. It encodes CASSAGTGVVDTQYF.

The chain carries TRBV25-1 and TRBJ2-1; TRBD2 agrees at 12 bases. The CDR3 runs to 15 residues. After removal of 4 bases from V and 6 bases from J, the junction contained 4 bases not matched to a gene. The V gene's germline CDR1 is MGHDK and CDR2 SYGVNS. Here the CDR3 DNA reads TGTGCCAGCAGTGGAACTAGCGGGGGGAGCAATGAGCAGTTCTTC. Protein: CASSGTSGGSNEQFF.

This clone was seen a handful of times. The chain has TRBV2 and TRBJ2-1; 11 bases line up with TRBD2. CDR1 and CDR2 (germline): SNHLY, FYNNEI. V trimming: 1 base; J trimming: 4 bases; junction bases outside the gene matches: 9. The CDR3 spans 18 residues. CDR3 nucleotides: TGTGCCAGCAGTGAAGGGGGCCTAGCGGGAGGTTATTACAATGAGCAGTTCTTC. Residues: CASSEGGLAGGYYNEQFF.

The chain carries TRBV6-1 and TRBJ1-1; no definite D call. Germline CDR1 MNHNS, CDR2 SASEGT. Trimming pared 2 bases from V and 3 bases from J, leaving 10 bases between. The CDR3 is 14 amino acids. CDR3 residues: CASSERERDTEAFF. CDR3 DNA: TGTGCCAGCAGTGAACGAGAGCGGGACACTGAAGCTTTCTTT.

This clone turned up a few times. This chain connects TRBV6-1 to TRBJ1-1; 8 positions agree with TRBD1. Germline-derived CDR1 and CDR2 are MNHNS and SASEGT. The J segment lost 8 bases and the V segment lost 5 bases, leaving 13 bases of the junction unmatched. The CDR3 loop spans 15 amino acids. This CDR3 is CASSRPPGQAFEAFF. CDR3 coding DNA: TGTGCCAGCAGTCGCCCCCCGGGACAGGCCTTCGAAGCTTTCTTT.

This clone was seen only a few times. CDR3 nucleotide sequence: TGTGCCAGCAGTGAATTCAGGGGCTTTGGGCAGTTCTTC. This encodes CASSEFRGFGQFF. The chain links TRBV6-1 to TRBJ2-1; D possibly corresponds to TRBD1 (6 bases). The CDR3 consists of 13 residues. Trimming stripped 2 bases from V and 12 bases from J, with 14 bases between. From germline, CDR1 is MNHNS and CDR2 SASEGT.